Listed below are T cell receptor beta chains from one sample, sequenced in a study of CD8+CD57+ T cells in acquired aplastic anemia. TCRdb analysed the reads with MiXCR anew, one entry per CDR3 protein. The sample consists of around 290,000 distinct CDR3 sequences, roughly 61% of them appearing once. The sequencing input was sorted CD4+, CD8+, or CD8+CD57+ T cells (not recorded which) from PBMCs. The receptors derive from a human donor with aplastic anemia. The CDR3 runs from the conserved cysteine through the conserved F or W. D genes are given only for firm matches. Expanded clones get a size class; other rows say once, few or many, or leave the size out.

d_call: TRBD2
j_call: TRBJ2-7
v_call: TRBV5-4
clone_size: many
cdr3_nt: TGTGCCAGCAGTATGAAGGTAGCGGGAGGCGACGAGCAGTACTTC
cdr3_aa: CASSMKVAGGDEQYF

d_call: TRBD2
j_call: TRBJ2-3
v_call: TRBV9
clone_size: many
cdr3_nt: TGTGCCAGCAGCGTAGATTGGGCGGGAGGAAATACGCAGTATTTT
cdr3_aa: CASSVDWAGGNTQYF

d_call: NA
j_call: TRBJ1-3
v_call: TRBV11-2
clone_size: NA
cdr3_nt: TGTGCCAGCAGCCCCAGGGGTGGAAACACCATATATTTT
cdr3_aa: CASSPRGGNTIYF

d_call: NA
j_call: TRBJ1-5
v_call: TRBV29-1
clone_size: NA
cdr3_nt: TGCAGCGTTACTACAGGGTTCGGCAATCAGCCCCAGCATTTT
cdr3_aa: CSVTTGFGNQPQHF

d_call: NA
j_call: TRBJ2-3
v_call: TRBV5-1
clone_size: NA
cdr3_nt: TGCGCCAGCAGCCCACCTCCGGGCACAGATGCGCAGTATTTT
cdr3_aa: CASSPPPGTDAQYF

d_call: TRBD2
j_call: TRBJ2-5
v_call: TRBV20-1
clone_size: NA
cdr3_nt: TGCAGTGCGGACAGCCCTAGCGGGAGGGCCCAAGAGACCCAGTACTTC
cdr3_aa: CSADSPSGRAQETQYF

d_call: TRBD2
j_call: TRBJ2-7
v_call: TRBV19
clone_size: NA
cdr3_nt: TGCGCCAGCAGCCGGGCGGGAGGGGGGTTCGAGCAGTACTTC
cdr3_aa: CASSRAGGGFEQYF

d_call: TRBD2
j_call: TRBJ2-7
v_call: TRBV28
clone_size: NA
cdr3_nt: TGTGCCACCGATTGGGAGGGAGCCTACGAGCAGTACTTC
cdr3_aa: CATDWEGAYEQYF

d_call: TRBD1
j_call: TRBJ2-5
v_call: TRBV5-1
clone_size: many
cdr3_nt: TGCGCCAGCAGGTCCTACCTGACAGGGACCCAAGAGACCCAGTACTTC
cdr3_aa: CASRSYLTGTQETQYF

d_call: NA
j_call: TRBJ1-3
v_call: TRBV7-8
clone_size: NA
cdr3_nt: TGTGCCAGCAGCTTAGCTCCTGGGCCCGGAAACACCATATATTTT
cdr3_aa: CASSLAPGPGNTIYF

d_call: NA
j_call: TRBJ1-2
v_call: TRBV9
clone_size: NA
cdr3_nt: TGTGCCAGCAGCGGTCAGGGGTACTATGGCTACACCTTC
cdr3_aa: CASSGQGYYGYTF

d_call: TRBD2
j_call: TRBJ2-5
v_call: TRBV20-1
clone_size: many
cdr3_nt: TGCAGTGCTAAACATGGACTAGCTCAAGAGACCCAGTACTTC
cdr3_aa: CSAKHGLAQETQYF

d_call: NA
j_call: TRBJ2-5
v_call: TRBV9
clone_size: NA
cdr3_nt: TGTGCCAGCAGCGTTTGGACCGGGGACGAGACCCAGTACTTC
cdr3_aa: CASSVWTGDETQYF

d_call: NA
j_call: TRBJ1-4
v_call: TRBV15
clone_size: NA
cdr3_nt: TGTGCCACCAGCTACGGGGGATCGAGTGAAAAACTGTTTTTT
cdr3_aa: CATSYGGSSEKLFF

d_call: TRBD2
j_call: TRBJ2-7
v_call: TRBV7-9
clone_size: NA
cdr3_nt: TGTGCCAGCAGCTTAACGGGGGGGGCGGCCGAGGGGTACTTC
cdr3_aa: CASSLTGGAAEGYF

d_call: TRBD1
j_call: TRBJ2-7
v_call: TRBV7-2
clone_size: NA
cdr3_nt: TGTGCCAGCAGCTATAACAGGGGACCCTACGAGCAGTACTTC
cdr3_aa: CASSYNRGPYEQYF

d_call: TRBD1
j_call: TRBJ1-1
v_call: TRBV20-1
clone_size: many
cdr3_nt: TGCAGTGCTAGAGGTCACAGGGGGCCCACTGAAGCTTTCTTT
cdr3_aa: CSARGHRGPTEAFF

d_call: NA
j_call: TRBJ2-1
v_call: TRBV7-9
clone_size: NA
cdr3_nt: TGTGCCAGCAGCCTAAAAAGCCGACATGAGCAGTTCTTC
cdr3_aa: CASSLKSRHEQFF

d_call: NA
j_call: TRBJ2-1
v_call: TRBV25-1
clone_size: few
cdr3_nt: TGTGCCAGCAGTGTAGGAGTGTCCTACAATGAGCAGTTCTTC
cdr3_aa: CASSVGVSYNEQFF

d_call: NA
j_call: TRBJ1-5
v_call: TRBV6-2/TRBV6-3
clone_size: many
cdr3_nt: TGTGCCAGCAGGCCTCAGGGAGGGGGCAATCAGCCCCAGCATTTT
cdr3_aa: CASRPQGGGNQPQHF

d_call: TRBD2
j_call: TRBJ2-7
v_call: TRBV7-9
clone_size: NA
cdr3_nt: TGTGCCAGCAGCTTAGGTGGGACTAGCGGGGGGAGCGAGCAGTACTTC
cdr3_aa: CASSLGGTSGGSEQYF

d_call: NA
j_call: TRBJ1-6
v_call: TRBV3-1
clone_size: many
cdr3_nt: TGTGCCAGCACCCAGACAGGAGATTCACCCCTCCACTTT
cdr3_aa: CASTQTGDSPLHF

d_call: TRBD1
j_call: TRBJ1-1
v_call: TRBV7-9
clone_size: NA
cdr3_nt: TGTGCCAGCACCGGACAGGCCCTTTCGGGCACTGAAGCTTTCTTT
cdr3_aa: CASTGQALSGTEAFF

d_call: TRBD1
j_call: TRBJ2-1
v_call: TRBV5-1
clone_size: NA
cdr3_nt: TGCGCCAGCAGCGAGGGACAGCCATATAACAATGAGCAGTTCTTC
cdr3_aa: CASSEGQPYNNEQFF

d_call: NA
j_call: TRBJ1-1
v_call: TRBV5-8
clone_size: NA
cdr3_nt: TGTGCCAGCAGCCGTAACACTGAAGCTCCCTTT
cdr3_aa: CASSRNTEAPF

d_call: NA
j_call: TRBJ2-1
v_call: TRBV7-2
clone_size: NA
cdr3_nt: TGTGCCAGCTCAACGAGGCTGCGCGGCGAGCAGTTCTTC
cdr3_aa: CASSTRLRGEQFF

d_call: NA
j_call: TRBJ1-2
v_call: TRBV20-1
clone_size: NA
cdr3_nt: TGCAGTGCTAGAGGGTCCCAGGGTAAAGGCTACACCTTC
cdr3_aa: CSARGSQGKGYTF

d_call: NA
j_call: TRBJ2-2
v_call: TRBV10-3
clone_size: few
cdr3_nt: TGTGCCATCAGTGAGGTAGACACCGGGGAGCTGTTTTTT
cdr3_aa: CAISEVDTGELFF

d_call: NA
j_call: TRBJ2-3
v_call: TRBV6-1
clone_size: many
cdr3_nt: TGTGCCAGCAGCGATAGCGGGACAGGCACAGATACGCAGTATTTT
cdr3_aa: CASSDSGTGTDTQYF

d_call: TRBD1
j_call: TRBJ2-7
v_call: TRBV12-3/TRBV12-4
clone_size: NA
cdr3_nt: TGTGCCAGCAGCGCGACAGGGGGAAGATACGAGCAGTACTTC
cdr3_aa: CASSATGGRYEQYF

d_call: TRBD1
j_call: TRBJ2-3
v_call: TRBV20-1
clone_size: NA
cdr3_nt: TGCAGTGCCTTAGACAGGGGGACAGATACGCAGTATTTT
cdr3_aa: CSALDRGTDTQYF

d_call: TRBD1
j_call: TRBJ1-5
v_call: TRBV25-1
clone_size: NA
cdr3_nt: TGTGCCAGCAGTGCTCGCGGGACAGGGACAATCAATCAGCCCCAGCATTTT
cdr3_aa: CASSARGTGTINQPQHF

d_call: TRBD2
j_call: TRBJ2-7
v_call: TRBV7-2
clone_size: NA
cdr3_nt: TGTGCCAGCAGCGTAGCTTTTGGCGGAGCGGCGGGAGCCTACGAGCAGTACTTC
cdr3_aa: CASSVAFGGAAGAYEQYF

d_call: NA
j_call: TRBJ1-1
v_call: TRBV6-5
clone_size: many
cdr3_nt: TGTGCCAGCAGTTACTCTGCGGGGGGCACTGAAGCTTTCTTT
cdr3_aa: CASSYSAGGTEAFF

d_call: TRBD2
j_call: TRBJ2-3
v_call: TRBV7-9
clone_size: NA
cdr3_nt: TGTGCCAGCAGCTTGTACGCTAGCGGGAGTAGAGATACGCAGTATTTT
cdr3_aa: CASSLYASGSRDTQYF

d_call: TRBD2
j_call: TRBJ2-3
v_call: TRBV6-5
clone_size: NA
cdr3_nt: TGTGCCAGCAGGGCAGCGGGAGGTTACGATGAGCAGTATTTT
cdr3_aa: CASRAAGGYDEQYF

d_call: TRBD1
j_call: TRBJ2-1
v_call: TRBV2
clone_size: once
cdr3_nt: TGTGCCAGACGGTCCGGGACAGTAGACAATGAGCAGTTCTTC
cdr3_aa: CARRSGTVDNEQFF

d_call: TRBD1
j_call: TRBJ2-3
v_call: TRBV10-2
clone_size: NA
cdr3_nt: TGCGCCAGCAGTGAGATAGGGACAGGGGGTGGAGATACGCAGTATTTT
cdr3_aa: CASSEIGTGGGDTQYF

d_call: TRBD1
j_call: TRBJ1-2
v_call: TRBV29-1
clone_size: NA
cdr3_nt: TGCAGCGTTGGGGCGGGCAGGGGGCTTTCGGGCTACACCTTC
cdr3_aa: CSVGAGRGLSGYTF

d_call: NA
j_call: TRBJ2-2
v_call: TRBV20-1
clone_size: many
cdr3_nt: TGCAGTGCTAGAGATCGCAGGGTGGGGTCACCCGGGGAGCTGTTTTTT
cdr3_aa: CSARDRRVGSPGELFF

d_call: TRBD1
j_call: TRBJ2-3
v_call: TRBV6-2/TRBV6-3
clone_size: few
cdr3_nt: TGTGCCAGCAGTTACAGTTGGACAGGGGGATGGAGCACAGATACGCAGTATTTT
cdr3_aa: CASSYSWTGGWSTDTQYF

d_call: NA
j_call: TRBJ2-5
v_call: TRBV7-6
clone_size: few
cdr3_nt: TGTGCCAGCAGCTTAGTACAGGGCGTACAGACCCAGTACTTC
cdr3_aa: CASSLVQGVQTQYF

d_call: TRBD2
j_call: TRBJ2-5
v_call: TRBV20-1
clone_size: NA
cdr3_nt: TGCAGTGCTAGAGTCCCAGCGGGAGGGAAAGAGACCCAGTACTTC
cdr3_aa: CSARVPAGGKETQYF

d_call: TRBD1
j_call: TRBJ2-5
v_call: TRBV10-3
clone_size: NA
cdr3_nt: TGTGCCTCAGGGACAGCCGACGAGACCCAGTACTTC
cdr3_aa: CASGTADETQYF

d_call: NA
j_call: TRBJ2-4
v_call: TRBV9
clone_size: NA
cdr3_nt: TGTGCCAGCAGCGTAGGCGGGGCGGGAAACATTCAGTACTTC
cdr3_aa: CASSVGGAGNIQYF